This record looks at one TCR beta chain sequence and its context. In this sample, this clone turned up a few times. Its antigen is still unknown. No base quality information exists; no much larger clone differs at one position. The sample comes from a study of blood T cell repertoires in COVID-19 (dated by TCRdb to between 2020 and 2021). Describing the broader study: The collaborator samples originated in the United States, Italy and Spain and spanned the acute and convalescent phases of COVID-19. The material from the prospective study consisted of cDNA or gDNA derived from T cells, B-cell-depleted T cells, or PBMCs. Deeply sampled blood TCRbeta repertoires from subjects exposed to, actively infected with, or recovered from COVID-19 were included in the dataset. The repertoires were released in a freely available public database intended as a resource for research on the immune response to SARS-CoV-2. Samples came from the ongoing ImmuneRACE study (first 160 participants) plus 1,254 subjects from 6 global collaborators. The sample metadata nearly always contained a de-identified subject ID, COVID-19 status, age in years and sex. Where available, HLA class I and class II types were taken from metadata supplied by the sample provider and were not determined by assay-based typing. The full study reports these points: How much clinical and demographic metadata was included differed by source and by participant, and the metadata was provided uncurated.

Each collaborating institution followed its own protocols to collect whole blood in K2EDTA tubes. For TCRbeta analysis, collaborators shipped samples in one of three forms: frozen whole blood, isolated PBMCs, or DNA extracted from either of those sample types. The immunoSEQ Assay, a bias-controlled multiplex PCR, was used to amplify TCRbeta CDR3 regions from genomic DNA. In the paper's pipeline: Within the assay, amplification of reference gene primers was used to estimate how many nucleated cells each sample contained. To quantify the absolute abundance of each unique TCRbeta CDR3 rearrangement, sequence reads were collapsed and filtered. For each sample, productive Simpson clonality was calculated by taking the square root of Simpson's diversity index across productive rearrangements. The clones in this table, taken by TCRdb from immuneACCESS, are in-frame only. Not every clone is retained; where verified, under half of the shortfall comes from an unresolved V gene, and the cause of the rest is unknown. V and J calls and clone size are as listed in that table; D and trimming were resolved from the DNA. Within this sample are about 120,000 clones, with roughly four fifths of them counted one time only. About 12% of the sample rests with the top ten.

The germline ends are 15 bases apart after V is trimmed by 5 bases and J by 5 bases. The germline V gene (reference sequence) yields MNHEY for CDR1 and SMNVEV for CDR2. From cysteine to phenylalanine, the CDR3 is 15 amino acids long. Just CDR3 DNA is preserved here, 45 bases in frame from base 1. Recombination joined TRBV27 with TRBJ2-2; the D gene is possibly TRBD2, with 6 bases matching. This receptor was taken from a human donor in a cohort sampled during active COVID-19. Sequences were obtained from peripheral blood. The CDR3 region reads CASSMAGPSTGELFF. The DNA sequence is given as TGTGCCAGCAGTATGGCGGGGCCTAGTACCGGGGAGCTGTTTTTT.